Following are 9 T cell receptor beta chains from one sample sequenced in a study of spatial heterogeneity in lung cancer (dated by TCRdb to between 2019 and 2020). The time point label, as the study defines it: sample taken at primary tumor resection. For TCR sequencing, whole RNA was extracted from tumor and nontumor lung tissue, or from cryopreserved PBMC samples, and no cell sorting was done. The library was built by means of 5' RACE. Sequencing took place on a NextSeq 500. The public reads were quality trimmed at Q25 with fastp and then assembled into clones with MiXCR by TCRdb, keeping productive beta chains. Each entry is one CDR3 protein sequence, shown with its most common DNA and genes. For this sample the table gives around 10,000 distinct CDR3 sequences, of which 3% to 4.5% were detected only once. The ten top clones hold more than 6.5% of the sample. The source was normal lung tissue next to the tumor, collected at surgery. These receptors all come from a male donor with early-stage non-small cell lung cancer.

This clonotype ranks as medium-sized. The rearrangement uses TRBV5-6 and TRBJ2-5; D not resolved. CDR3 length equals 12 residues. Trimming stripped 0 bases from V and 7 bases from J, with 7 bases between. Germline V lookup: CDR1 SGHDT, CDR2 YYEEEE. The CDR3 here is CASSLAKGTQYF. CDR3 in DNA: TGTGCCAGCAGCTTGGCCAAGGGGACCCAGTACTTC.

This clonotype was seen ten or more times. The chain links TRBV7-8 to TRBJ2-4; D possibly corresponds to TRBD2 (6 bases). The germline V gene has CDR1 SGHVS and CDR2 FQNEAQ. V dropped 5 bases and J dropped 5 bases, with 13 bases sitting between them. The CDR3 spans 14 residues. CDR3: CASSRPGRQNIQYF. Written as DNA, the CDR3 is TGTGCCAGCAGCCGGCCCGGGAGACAAAACATTCAGTACTTC.

The sample holds many counts of this clonotype. The gene calls are TRBV29-1 and TRBJ1-2, with 9 bases that match TRBD1. Germline V gene lookup returns CDR1 SQVTM and CDR2 ANQGSEA. The CDR3 contains 12 residues. The V segment lost 8 bases and the J segment 6 bases; nucleotides outside the gene matches: 7. CDR3 DNA sequence: TGCAGCTCCCCCACAGGGGGCAATGGCTACACCTTC. Amino acid sequence: CSSPTGGNGYTF.

This clonotype has ten or more counts. The chain carries TRBV7-3 and TRBJ1-3; D is uncertain. There are 13 residues in the CDR3. Germline V gene data show CDR1 as SGHTA and CDR2 as FQGTGA. V shed 5 bases and J shed 2 bases, with 7 bases lying between them. In DNA, the CDR3 is TGTGCCAGCAGCCCCCTTCCTGGAAACACCATATATTTT. Protein: CASSPLPGNTIYF. Variable domain in full (rest from reference TRBV7-3 and TRBJ1-3): GAGVSQTPSNKVTEKGKYVELRCDPISGHTALYWYRQSLGQGPEFLIYFQGTGAADDSGLPNDRFFAVRPEGSVSTLKIQRTERGDSAVYLCASSPLPGNTIYFGEGSWLTVV.

This clonotype is labeled medium-sized. This chain uses TRBV12-3 or TRBV12-4 with TRBJ1-1; TRBD1 agrees at 9 bases. The V segment lost 5 bases and the J segment 5 bases; nucleotides outside the gene matches: 6. This CDR3 has 14 amino acids. The DNA for the CDR3 is TGTGCCAGCAGTCCGGGGACAGGGCGGACTGAAGCTTTCTTT. Its translation: CASSPGTGRTEAFF.

This clonotype is medium-sized. The V call is TRBV7-9, the J call TRBJ2-3; 7 positions match TRBD1. The CDR3 contains 15 residues. Looked up from germline, CDR1 is SEHNR and CDR2 is FQNEAQ (reference sequence). V lost 1 base and J lost 2; bases outside the gene matches: 3. The CDR3: CASSLGDRDTDTQYF. DNA of the CDR3: TGTGCCAGCAGCTTAGGGGACAGAGACACAGATACGCAGTATTTT.

This clonotype was seen repeatedly, ten times or more. The chain is built from TRBV14 and TRBJ1-1; D gene uncertain. The germline CDR1 and CDR2 sequences are SGHDN and FVKESK. V was shortened by 4 bases and J by 0 bases, with 6 bases between the two germline ends. This CDR3 is 13 amino acids long. The CDR3 DNA is TGTGCCAGCAGCCGACACTTGAACACTGAAGCTTTCTTT. Its protein product is CASSRHLNTEAFF.

There are many counts of this clonotype. V usage is TRBV24-1 and J usage is TRBJ1-5, with D hard to call. CDR1 is KGHDR and CDR2 is SFDVKD in the germline V gene. The CDR3 runs 14 residues. The V and J ends lost 2 bases and 4 bases respectively, with 8 bases between them. CDR3 in DNA: TGTGCCACCAGTGATTCGGCTTCGAATCAGCCCCAGCATTTT. Translating gives CATSDSASNQPQHF.

This clonotype was counted ten times or more. CDR3 residues: CASSPLLGQAPYEQYF. DNA of the CDR3: TGCGCCAGCAGCCCATTACTTGGACAGGCTCCCTACGAGCAGTACTTC. The chain has TRBV5-1 and TRBJ2-7; 7 bases align to TRBD1. The CDR3 is made up of 16 amino acids. Germline V gene lookup returns CDR1 SGHRS and CDR2 YFSETQ. V dropped 4 bases and J dropped 2; count of bases not matched to a gene: 12.